This is a list of T cell receptor beta chains from one sample in a study of blood T cell repertoires in COVID-19. The method was immunoSEQ multiplex PCR; TCRdb's version includes in-frame clones alone and lacks a portion of them. The table lists some 170,000 clones, more than 80% of them singletons. The sample was peripheral blood. The receptors shown here come from a woman aged 60 to 75 with COVID-19, enrolled during active disease. The CDR3 runs from the conserved cysteine through the conserved F or W. The D gene is left open where the match is weak. Part of the rows lack a size; the others show once, few, many or a class for expanded clones.

j_call d_call v_call clone_size cdr3_nt cdr3_aa
TRBJ1-2 NA TRBV6-5 NA TGTGCCAGCAGTTACTCGACTGCATCGGGGGGCTACACCTTC CASSYSTASGGYTF
TRBJ1-5 TRBD1 TRBV19 NA TGTGCCAGTAGCCCAAAGACAGGGTTCACCGTTCAGCCCCAGCATTTT CASSPKTGFTVQPQHF
TRBJ1-5 NA TRBV28 NA TGTGCCAGCAGTCCCCAGGGGTATAGCAATCAGCCCCAGCATTTT CASSPQGYSNQPQHF
TRBJ1-5 TRBD1 TRBV18 once TGTGCCAGCTCACCGAGACAGGGGCGGGAGCCCCAGCATTTT CASSPRQGREPQHF
TRBJ1-6 TRBD1 TRBV4-1 NA TGCGCCAGCAGCCAAACAGGGGATTCACCCCTCCACTTT CASSQTGDSPLHF
TRBJ1-2 NA TRBV18 NA TGTGCCAGCTCACTAAGATCAGACGGAGACTATGGCTACACCTTC CASSLRSDGDYGYTF
TRBJ1-2 NA TRBV6-6 once TGTGCCAGCACTGGACAGCCCAACTATGGCTACACCTTC CASTGQPNYGYTF
TRBJ1-1 NA TRBV6-1 NA TGTGCCAGCAGTGAAATGAGGAACACTGAAGCTTTCTTT CASSEMRNTEAFF
TRBJ1-4 NA TRBV6-7 NA TGTGCCAGGGGAGGGACCGAAAAACTGTTTTTT CARGGTEKLFF
TRBJ1-3 NA TRBV19 NA TGTTCCTCCCGGGGTCTTCCTGGAAACACCATATATTTT CSSRGLPGNTIYF
TRBJ1-6 TRBD1 TRBV27 NA TGTGCCAGCAGGGGAACAGGGACAGGGGGAAGGGGGACTTTCGGCTCACCCCTCCACTTT CASRGTGTGGRGTFGSPLHF
TRBJ1-2 TRBD1 TRBV25-1 NA TGTGCCAGCAGCGATCCCGGGACAGGGCACTATGGCTACACCTTC CASSDPGTGHYGYTF
TRBJ2-1 TRBD2 TRBV9 NA TGTGCCAGCAGCCAACGACTAGCGGGGGCTAACTCCTACAATGAGCAGTTCTTC CASSQRLAGANSYNEQFF
TRBJ1-2 TRBD1 TRBV18 NA TGTGCCAGCTCACCTCGGACAGGGGGAGACTATGGCTACACCTTC CASSPRTGGDYGYTF
TRBJ1-1 NA TRBV5-1 NA TGCGCCAGCAGCTTGGCCGGTGACAGCTTGAACACTGAAGCTTTCTTT CASSLAGDSLNTEAFF
TRBJ1-1 TRBD1 TRBV19 NA TGTGCCAGTAGTATGGGCCCGACAGGGAGAGTGAACACTGAAGCTTTCTTT CASSMGPTGRVNTEAFF
TRBJ1-3 NA TRBV9 NA TGTGCCAGCAGCGTGGGTCATGTGGGCCACTCTGGAAACACCATATATTTT CASSVGHVGHSGNTIYF
TRBJ1-5 NA TRBV27 NA TGTGCCAGCAGTTTATCGCCAGGGCAGCCCCAGCATTTT CASSLSPGQPQHF
TRBJ1-1 TRBD1 TRBV7-3 NA TGTGCCAGCAGCGACTCAGGGGGACAGAACACTGAAGCTTTCTTT CASSDSGGQNTEAFF
TRBJ1-4 NA TRBV2 few TGTGCCAGCAGTGGGGCGGGCCTCGCGGTCGAAAAACTGTTTTTT CASSGAGLAVEKLFF
TRBJ1-2 NA TRBV20-1 NA TGCAGTGCTAGTCGGCAGGGGTATGGCTACACCTTC CSASRQGYGYTF
TRBJ1-4 TRBD1 TRBV7-9 NA TGTGCCAGCAGCTTGAATGAACAGGGGTCCAATGAAAAACTGTTTTTT CASSLNEQGSNEKLFF
TRBJ1-5 NA TRBV10-3 NA TGTGCCATCAGTGGGCAGGCTCCCAATCAGCCCCAGCATTTT CAISGQAPNQPQHF
TRBJ1-1 NA TRBV5-4 NA TGTGCCAGCAGCTTGTCAGGGTACACTGAAGCTTTCTTT CASSLSGYTEAFF
TRBJ1-6 TRBD1 TRBV4-3 NA TGCGCCAGCAACCGGGACAGAAATTCACCCCTCCACTTT CASNRDRNSPLHF
TRBJ1-2 NA TRBV20-1 few TGCAAAGGAGGAGCTAACTATGGCTACACCTTC CKGGANYGYTF
TRBJ2-1 NA TRBV19 once TGTGCCAGTAGTAGCCCCCTCTTGCAGGATACCTACAATGAGCAGTTCTTC CASSSPLLQDTYNEQFF
TRBJ2-5 NA TRBV7-2 NA TGTGCCAGCAGCTCCGGACTATCAGAGACCCAGTACTTC CASSSGLSETQYF